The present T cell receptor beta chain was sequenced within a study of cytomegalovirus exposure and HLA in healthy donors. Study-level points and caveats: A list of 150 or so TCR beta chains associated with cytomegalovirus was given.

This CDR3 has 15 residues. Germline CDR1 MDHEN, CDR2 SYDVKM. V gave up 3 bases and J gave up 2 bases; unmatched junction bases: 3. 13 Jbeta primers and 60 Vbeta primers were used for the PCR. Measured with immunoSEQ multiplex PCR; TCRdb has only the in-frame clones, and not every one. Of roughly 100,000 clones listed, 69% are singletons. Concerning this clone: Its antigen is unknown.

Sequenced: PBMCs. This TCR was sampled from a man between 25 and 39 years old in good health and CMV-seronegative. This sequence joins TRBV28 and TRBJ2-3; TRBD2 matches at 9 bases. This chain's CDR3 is CASSFSGRPTDTQYF. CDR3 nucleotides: TGTGCCAGCAGTTTCAGCGGGAGGCCCACAGATACGCAGTATTTT.